This entry describes one T cell receptor (beta chain). Trimming removed 0 bases from V and 6 bases from J, with 12 bases in between. The CDR3 runs to 13 residues. The V gene's germline CDR1 is SQVTM and CDR2 ANQGSEA. The sample comes from a study of blood T cell repertoires in COVID-19. About the study: Whether acute or convalescent, the COVID-19 samples came from the United States, Italy and Spain. In each case, the material was cDNA or gDNA derived from T cells, B-cell-depleted T cells, or PBMCs.

In the source study's methods: Estimation of nucleated cell counts was performed using reference gene primer amplification. Using immunoSEQ multiplex PCR, the repertoire was profiled, and TCRdb retains in-frame clones only, with some absent. V, J and clone size were drawn from that table, and D and trimming were deduced from the DNA. The profile shows tens of thousands of clones, 73% of them singletons. The material sequenced was peripheral blood. The clonotype was recovered from a man aged 55 to 70 with acute or convalescent COVID-19. The gene calls are TRBV29-1 and TRBJ2-7; D call uncertain. CDR3 sequence: CSVEEDSRSEQYF. As DNA, the CDR3 is TGCAGCGTTGAAGAAGACTCCCGATCCGAGCAGTACTTC.